This TCR beta chain was captured in a study of tumor and adjacent non-tumor tissue in lung cancer. The library came from three nested PCR rounds adapted from ARM-PCR protocols. TCRdb itself ran the multiplex PCR reads through MiXCR, one entry per CDR3 protein. The table shows around 82,000 distinct CDR3 sequences, with around 80% occurring only once. This clonotype was seen only once. No cell sorting was done before RNA was extracted from the tissue. The normal lung tissue was taken more than 3 cm from the tumor edge. Donors were chemotherapy-naive, newly diagnosed lung cancer surgical patients in China, August–late 2014. The receptor was isolated from a man aged 55 to 70 with non-small cell lung cancer. The sample was distant non-tumor lung tissue.

The DNA for the CDR3 is TGTGCCAACAGTCGGGGTCCCGATACGCAGTATTTT. It encodes CANSRGPDTQYF. The rearrangement uses TRBV7-9 and TRBJ2-3, with D maybe TRBD2 (5 bases). The V gene's germline CDR1 is SEHNR and CDR2 FQNEAQ (reference sequence). Trimming stripped 10 bases from V and 6 bases from J, with 14 bases between. The CDR3 has 12 residues.